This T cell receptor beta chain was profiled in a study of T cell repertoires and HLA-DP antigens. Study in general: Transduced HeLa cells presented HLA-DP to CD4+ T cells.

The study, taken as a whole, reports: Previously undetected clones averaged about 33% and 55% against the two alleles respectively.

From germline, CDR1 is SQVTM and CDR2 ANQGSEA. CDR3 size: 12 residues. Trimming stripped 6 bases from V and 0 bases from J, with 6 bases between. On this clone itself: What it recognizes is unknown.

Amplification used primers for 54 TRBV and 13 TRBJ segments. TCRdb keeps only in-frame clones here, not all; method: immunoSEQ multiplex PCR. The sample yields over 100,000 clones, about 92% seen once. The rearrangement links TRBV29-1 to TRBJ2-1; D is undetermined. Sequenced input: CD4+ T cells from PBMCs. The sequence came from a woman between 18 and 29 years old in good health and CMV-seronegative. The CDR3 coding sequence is TGCAGCGTCCAAAGCTCCTACAATGAGCAGTTCTTC. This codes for CSVQSSYNEQFF.